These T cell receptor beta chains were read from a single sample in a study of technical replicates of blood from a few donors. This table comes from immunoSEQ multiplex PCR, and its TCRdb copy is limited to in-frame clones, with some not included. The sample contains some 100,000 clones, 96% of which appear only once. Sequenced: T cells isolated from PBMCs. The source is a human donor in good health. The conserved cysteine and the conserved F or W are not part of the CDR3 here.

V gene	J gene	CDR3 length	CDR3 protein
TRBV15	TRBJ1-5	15	ATSRGGGGQSLQPQH
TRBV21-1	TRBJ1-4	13	ASSKESPLREKLF
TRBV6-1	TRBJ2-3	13	ASRPRWTGTDTQY
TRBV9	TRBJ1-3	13	ASSVEGGAGNTIY
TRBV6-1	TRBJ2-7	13	ASSGEDRQYYEQY
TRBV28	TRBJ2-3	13	ASSLPGASTDTQY
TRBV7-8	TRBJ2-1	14	ASSRMTSGVNNEQF
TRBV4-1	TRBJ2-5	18	ASSQVFGTSGAGPQETQY
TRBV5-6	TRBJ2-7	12	ASSLWHSIYEQY
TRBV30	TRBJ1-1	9	AWSWNTEAF
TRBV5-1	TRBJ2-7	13	ASSARQGLKNEQY
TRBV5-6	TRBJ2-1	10	ASSLLGGEQF
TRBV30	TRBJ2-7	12	AWTGTSSFYEQY
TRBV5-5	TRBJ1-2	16	ASSFNDRAFVVGYGYT
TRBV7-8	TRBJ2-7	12	ASSPRDRAEEQY
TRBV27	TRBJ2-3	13	ASSPDRVRADTQY
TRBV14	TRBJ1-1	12	ASSRTVTGTEAF
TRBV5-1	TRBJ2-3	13	ASSSRDRGTDTQY
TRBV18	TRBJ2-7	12	ASSPRQGDYEQY
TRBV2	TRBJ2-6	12	ASGLGSGANVLT
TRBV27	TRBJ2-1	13	ASNPQGTVYNEQF
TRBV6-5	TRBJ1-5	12	ASSYSPGNQPQH
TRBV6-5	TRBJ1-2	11	ASSLGQSFGYT
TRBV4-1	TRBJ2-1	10	ASSQTDREQF
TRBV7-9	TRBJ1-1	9	ASSLSQKAF
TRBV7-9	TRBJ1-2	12	ASSSIGQAYGYT
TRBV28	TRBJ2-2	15	ASSFRTRGSVGGELF
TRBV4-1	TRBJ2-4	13	ASSQVEPAPGIQY
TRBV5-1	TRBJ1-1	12	ASSLRTVNTEAF
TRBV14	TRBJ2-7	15	ASSHPPGTGGTYEQY
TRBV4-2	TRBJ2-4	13	ASSQTPGAKNIQY
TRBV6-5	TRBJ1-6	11	ASSYSLISPLH
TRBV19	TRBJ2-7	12	ASKPGQGNYEQY
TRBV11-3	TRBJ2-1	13	ASSSWDRGDNEQF
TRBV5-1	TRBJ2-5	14	ASKNSGSHSQETQY
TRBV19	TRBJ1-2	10	ASRIRGYGYT
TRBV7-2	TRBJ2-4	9	ASSLVSPQY
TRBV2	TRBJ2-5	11	ASSERAAETQY
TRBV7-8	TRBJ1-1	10	ASSDNPSEAF
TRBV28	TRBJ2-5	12	ASSEGTSGETQY
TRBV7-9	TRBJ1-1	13	ASSLGDRVPEEAF
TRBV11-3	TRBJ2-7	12	ASSPGTGWDEQY
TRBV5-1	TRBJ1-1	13	ASSRGTGVATEAF
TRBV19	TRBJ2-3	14	ASSILRGSGTDTQY
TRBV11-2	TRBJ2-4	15	ASSLFGTGRAKNIQY
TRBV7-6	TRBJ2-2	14	ASSSGSSVRAGELF
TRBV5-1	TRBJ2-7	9	ASSLVNEQY
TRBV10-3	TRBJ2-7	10	AISDPDRVQY